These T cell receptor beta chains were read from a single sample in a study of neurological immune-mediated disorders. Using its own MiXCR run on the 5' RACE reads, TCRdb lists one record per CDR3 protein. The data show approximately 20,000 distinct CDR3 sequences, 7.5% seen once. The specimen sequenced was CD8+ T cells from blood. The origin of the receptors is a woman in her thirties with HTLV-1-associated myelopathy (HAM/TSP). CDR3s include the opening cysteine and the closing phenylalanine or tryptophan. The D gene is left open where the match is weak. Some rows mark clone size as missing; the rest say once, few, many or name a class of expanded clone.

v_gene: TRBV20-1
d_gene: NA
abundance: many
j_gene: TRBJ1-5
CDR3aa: CSARGQSDSGNQPQHF
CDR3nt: TGCAGTGCTAGAGGACAGAGTGATTCGGGCAATCAGCCCCAGCATTTT

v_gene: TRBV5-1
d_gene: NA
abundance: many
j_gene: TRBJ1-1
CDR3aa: CASSLAWENTEAFF
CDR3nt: TGCGCCAGCAGCTTGGCGTGGGAGAACACTGAAGCTTTCTTT

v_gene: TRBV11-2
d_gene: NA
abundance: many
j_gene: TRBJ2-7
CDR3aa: CASSLGLGLGRGGEQYF
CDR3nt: TGTGCCAGCAGCTTAGGATTAGGCTTGGGCAGGGGAGGCGAGCAGTACTTC

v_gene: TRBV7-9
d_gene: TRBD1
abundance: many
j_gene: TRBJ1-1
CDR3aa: CASSTWTGGVGTEAFF
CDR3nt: TGTGCCAGCAGCACTTGGACAGGGGGCGTGGGCACTGAAGCTTTCTTT

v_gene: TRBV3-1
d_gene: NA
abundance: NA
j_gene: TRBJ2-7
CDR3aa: CASSQERAAYEQYF
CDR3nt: TGTGCCAGCAGCCAAGAAAGGGCAGCCTACGAGCAGTACTTC

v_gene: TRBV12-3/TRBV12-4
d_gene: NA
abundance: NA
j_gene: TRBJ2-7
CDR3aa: CASTGMGPTEQYF
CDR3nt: TGTGCCAGCACCGGGATGGGACCCACCGAGCAGTACTTC

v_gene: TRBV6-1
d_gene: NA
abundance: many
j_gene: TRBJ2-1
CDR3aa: CASRYNEQFF
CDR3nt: TGTGCCAGCAGGTACAATGAGCAGTTCTTC

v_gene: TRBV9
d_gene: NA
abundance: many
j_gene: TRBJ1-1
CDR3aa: CASSVGTGHTEAFF
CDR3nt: TGTGCCAGCAGCGTAGGCACAGGGCACACTGAAGCTTTCTTT

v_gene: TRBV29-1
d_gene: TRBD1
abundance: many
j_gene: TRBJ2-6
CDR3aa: CSVDVTGAGANVLTF
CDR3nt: TGCAGCGTTGACGTAACAGGGGCTGGGGCCAACGTCCTGACTTTC

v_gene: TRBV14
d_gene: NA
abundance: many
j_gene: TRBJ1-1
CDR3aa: CASSQYSEAFF
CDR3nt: TGTGCCAGCAGCCAATACTCCGAAGCTTTCTTT

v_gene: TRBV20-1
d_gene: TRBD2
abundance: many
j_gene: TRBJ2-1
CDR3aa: CSARDPQREGMNEQFF
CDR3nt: TGCAGTGCTAGAGATCCCCAGAGGGAGGGAATGAATGAGCAGTTCTTC

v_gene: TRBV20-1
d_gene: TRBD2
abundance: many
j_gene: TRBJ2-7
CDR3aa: CSADLAGNYEQYF
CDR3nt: TGCAGTGCTGACCTAGCGGGGAACTACGAGCAGTACTTC

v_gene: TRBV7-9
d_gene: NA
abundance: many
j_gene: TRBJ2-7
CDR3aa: CASSAQAYEQYF
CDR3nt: TGTGCCAGCAGCGCACAGGCCTACGAGCAGTACTTC

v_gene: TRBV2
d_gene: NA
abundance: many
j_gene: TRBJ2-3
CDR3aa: CASSESPGGTDTQYF
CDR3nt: TGTGCCAGCAGTGAAAGTCCGGGCGGCACAGATACGCAGTATTTT

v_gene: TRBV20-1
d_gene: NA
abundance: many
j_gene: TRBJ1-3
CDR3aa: CSARDFWESSGNTIYF
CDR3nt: TGCAGTGCTAGAGATTTTTGGGAGAGCTCTGGAAACACCATATATTTT